This T cell receptor (beta chain) comes out of a study of shared clonotypes between healthy human individuals. Using immunoSEQ multiplex PCR, the repertoire was profiled, and TCRdb retains in-frame clones only, with some absent. The table includes 2 million to 2.5 million clones, 85% to 95% detected once. A few counts support this clone. Its cognate antigen is unknown. The study, taken as a whole, reports: With a handful of donors compared, around 5.4% of naive CD4 clonotypes were shared. On the whole, naive subsets had larger estimated richness than memory subsets had.

The origin of this receptor is a man younger than 30 in good health. Some clones in this sample may be carry-over from other donors' samples. The sequencing input was naive CD4+ T cells from PBMCs. Stated subset: CD45RA+ positively selected.

The CDR3 coding sequence is TGTGCCAGCAGTGAACTAGGGGTAGGTGGCTACACCTTC. Translated: CASSELGVGGYTF. J is TRBJ1-2 and V is TRBV25-1, with a possible D match to TRBD1 (5 bases). This CDR3 spans 13 amino acids. Per germline, CDR1 MGHDK and CDR2 SYGVNS. V dropped 2 bases and J dropped 7 bases, with 11 bases sitting between them.